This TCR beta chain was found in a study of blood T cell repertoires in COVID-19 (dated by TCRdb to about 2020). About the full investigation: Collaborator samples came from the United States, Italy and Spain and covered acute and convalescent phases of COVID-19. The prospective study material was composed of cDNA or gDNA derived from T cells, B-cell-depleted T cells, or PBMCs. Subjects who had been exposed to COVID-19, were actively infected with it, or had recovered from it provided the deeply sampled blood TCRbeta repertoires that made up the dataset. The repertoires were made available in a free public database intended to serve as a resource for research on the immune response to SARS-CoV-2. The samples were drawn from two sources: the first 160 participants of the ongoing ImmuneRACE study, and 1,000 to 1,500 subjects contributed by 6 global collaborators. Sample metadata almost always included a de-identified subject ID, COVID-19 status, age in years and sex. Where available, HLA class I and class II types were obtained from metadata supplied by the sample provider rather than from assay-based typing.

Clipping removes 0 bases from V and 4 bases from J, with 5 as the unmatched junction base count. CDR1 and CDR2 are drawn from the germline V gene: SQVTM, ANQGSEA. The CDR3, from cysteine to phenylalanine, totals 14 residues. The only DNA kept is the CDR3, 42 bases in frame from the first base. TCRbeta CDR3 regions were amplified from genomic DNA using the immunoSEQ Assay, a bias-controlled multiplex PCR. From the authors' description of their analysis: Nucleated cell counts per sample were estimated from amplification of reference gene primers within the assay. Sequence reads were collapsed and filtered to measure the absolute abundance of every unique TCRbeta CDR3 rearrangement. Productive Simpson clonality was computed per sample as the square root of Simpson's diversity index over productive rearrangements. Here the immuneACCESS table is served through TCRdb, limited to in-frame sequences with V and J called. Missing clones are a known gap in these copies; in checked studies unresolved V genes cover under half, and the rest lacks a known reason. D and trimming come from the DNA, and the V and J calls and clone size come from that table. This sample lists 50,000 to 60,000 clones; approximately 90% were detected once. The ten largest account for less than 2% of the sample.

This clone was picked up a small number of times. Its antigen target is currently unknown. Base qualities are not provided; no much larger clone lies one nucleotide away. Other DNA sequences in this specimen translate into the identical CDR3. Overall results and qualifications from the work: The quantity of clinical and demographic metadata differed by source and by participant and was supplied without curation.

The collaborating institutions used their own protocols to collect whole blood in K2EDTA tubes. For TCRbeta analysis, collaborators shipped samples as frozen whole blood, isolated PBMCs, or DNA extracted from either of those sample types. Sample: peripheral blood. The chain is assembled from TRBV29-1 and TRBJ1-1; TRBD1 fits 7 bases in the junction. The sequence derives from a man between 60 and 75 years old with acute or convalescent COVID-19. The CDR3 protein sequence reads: CSVEDRQGSTEAFF. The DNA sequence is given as TGCAGCGTTGAAGATCGACAGGGAAGCACTGAAGCTTTCTTT.